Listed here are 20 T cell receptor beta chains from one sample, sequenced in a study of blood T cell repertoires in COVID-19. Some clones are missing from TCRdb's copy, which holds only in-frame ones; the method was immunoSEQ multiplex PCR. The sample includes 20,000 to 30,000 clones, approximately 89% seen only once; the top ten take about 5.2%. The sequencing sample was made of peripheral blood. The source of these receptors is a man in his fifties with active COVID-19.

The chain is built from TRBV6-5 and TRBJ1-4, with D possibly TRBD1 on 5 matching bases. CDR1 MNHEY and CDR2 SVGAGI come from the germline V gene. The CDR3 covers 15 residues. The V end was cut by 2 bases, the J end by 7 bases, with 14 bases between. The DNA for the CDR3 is TGTGCCAGCAGTTACCTCGGGACTCCTCCTGAAAAACTGTTTTTT. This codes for CASSYLGTPPEKLFF.

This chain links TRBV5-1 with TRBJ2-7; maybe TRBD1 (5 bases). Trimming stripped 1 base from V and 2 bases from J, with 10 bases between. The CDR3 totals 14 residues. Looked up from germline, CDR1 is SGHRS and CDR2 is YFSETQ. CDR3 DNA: TGCGCCAGCAGCTTGATCGCAGGGACCTACGAGCAGTACTTC. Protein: CASSLIAGTYEQYF.

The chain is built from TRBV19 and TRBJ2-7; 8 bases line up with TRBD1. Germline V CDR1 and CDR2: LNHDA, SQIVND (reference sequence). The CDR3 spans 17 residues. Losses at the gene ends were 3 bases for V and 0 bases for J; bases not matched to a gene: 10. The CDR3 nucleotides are TGTGCCAGTAGTATGGCTCTGACAGGGGCCCCCTCCTACGAGCAGTACTTC. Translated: CASSMALTGAPSYEQYF.

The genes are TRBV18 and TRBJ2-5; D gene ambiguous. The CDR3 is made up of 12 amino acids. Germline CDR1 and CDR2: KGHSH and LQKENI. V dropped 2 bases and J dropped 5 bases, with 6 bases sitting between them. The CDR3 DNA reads TGTGCCAGCTCACCAACTCCGGAGACCCAGTACTTC. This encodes CASSPTPETQYF.

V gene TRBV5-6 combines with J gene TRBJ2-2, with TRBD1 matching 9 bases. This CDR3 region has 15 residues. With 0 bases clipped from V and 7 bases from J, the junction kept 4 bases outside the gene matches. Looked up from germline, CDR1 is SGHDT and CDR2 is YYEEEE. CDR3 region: CASSLVGTGNGELFF. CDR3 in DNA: TGTGCCAGCAGCTTGGTCGGGACAGGGAACGGGGAGCTGTTTTTT.

CDR3 residues: CASEGQGYEQYF. CDR3 nucleotides: TGTGCCAGCGAGGGACAGGGCTACGAGCAGTACTTC. The J gene is TRBJ2-7, the V gene TRBV6-5, with 9 bases lining up with TRBD1. The CDR3 extends over 12 amino acids. V trimming: 8 bases; J trimming: 3 bases; junction bases outside the gene matches: 2. Germline V CDR1 and CDR2: MNHEY, SVGAGI.

DNA of the CDR3: TGCAGCGCTGGCGGCCGCAGGGGGCTTATGACTGAGCAGTACTTC. Its protein is CSAGGRRGLMTEQYF. The chain links TRBV29-1 to TRBJ2-7; 8 bases are a match to TRBD1. The CDR3 spans 15 residues. CDR1 and CDR2 from the germline V gene are SQVTM and ANQGSEA. V was pared by 7 bases and J by 7 bases, with 18 bases of the junction left unmatched.

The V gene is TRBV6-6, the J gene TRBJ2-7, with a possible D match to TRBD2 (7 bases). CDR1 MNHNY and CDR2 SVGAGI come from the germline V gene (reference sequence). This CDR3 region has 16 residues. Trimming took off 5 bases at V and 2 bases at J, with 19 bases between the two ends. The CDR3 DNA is TGTGCCAGCAGTGCCACTTTGGGGGGGCCTACCTACGAGCAGTACTTC. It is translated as CASSATLGGPTYEQYF.

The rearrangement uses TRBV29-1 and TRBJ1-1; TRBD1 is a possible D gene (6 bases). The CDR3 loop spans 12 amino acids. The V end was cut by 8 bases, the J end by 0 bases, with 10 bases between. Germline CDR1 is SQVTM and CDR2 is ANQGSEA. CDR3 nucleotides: TGCAGCACCGGACAGATGAACACTGAAGCTTTCTTT. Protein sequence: CSTGQMNTEAFF.

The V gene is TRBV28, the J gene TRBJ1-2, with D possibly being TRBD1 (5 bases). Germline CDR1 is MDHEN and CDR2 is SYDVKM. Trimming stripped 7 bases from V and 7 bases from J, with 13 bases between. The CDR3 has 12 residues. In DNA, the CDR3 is TGTGCCAGCATTATGGGGGGAGTTGGCTACACCTTC. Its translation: CASIMGGVGYTF.

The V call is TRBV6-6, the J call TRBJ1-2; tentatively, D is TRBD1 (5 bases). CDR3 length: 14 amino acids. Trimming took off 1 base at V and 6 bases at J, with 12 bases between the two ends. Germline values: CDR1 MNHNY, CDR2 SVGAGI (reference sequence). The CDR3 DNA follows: TGTGCCAGCAGTTACTTGCAGGGACTTAATGGCTACACCTTC. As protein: CASSYLQGLNGYTF.

The CDR3 sequence is CASSDWTSGGNEQFF. The CDR3 DNA reads as TGTGCCAGCAGCGACTGGACTAGCGGGGGCAATGAGCAGTTCTTC. The chain carries TRBV11-3 and TRBJ2-1; 13 bases align to TRBD2. Trimming at V came to 5 bases and at J to 6 bases, leaving 4 bases not matched to a gene. The CDR3 is 15 residues long. The germline CDR1 and CDR2 sequences are SGHNT and YENEEA. Full variable domain (rest looked up from reference TRBV11-3 and TRBJ2-1): EAGVVQSPRYKIIEKKQPVAFWCNPISGHNTLYWYLQNLGQGPELLIRYENEEAVDDSQLPKDRFSAERLKGVDSTLKIQPAELGDSAVYLCASSDWTSGGNEQFFGPGTRLTVL.

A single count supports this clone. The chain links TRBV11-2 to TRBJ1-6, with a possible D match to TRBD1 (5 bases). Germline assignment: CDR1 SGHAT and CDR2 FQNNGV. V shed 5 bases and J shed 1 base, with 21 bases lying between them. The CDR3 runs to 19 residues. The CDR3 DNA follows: TGTGCCAGCAGCCCTCATGGGGGGAGAACGTGGTCCTATAATTCACCCCTCCACTTT. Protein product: CASSPHGGRTWSYNSPLHF.

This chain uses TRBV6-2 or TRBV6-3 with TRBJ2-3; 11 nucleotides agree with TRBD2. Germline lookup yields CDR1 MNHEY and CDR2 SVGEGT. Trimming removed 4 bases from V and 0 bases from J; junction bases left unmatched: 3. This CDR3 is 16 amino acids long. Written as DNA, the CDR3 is TGTGCCAGCAGTTCGACTAGCGGGATGAGCACAGATACGCAGTATTTT. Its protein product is CASSSTSGMSTDTQYF.

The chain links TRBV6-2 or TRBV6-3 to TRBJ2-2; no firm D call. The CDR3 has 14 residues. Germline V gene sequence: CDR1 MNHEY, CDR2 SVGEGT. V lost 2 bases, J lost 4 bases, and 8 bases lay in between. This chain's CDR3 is CASSYATVTGELFF. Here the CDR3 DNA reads TGTGCCAGCAGTTACGCCACAGTCACCGGGGAGCTGTTTTTT.

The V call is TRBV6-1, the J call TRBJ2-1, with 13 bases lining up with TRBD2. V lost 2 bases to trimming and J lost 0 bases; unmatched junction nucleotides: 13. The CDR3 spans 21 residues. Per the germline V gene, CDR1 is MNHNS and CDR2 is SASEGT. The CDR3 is CASSEPKGTSGNPSSYNEQFF. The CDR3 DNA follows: TGTGCCAGCAGTGAACCTAAAGGGACTAGCGGGAACCCCAGCTCCTACAATGAGCAGTTCTTC.

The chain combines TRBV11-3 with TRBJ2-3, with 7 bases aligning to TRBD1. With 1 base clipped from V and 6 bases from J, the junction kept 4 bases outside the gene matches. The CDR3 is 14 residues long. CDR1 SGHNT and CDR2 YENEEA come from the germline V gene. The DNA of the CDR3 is TGTGCCAGCAGCTTAGTAGGGGGCGGCGATACGCAGTATTTT. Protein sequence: CASSLVGGGDTQYF.

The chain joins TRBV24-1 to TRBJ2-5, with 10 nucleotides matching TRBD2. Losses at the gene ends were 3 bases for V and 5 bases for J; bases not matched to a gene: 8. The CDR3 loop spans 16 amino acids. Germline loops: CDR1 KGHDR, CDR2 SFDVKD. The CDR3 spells CATSDVSGRAGETQYF. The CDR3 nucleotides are TGTGCCACCAGTGATGTGAGCGGGAGGGCCGGTGAGACCCAGTACTTC.

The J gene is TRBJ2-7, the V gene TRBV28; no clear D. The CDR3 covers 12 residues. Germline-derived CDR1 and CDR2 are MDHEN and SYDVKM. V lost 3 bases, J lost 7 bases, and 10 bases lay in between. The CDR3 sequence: CASSLVRWEQYF. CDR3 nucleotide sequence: TGTGCCAGCAGTTTGGTACGGTGGGAGCAGTACTTC.

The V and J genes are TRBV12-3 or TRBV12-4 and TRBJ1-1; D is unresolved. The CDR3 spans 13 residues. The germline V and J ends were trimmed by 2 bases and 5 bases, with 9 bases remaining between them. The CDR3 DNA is TGTGCCAGCAGTTTATTGGGAGATACTGAAGCTTTCTTT. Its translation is CASSLLGDTEAFF.